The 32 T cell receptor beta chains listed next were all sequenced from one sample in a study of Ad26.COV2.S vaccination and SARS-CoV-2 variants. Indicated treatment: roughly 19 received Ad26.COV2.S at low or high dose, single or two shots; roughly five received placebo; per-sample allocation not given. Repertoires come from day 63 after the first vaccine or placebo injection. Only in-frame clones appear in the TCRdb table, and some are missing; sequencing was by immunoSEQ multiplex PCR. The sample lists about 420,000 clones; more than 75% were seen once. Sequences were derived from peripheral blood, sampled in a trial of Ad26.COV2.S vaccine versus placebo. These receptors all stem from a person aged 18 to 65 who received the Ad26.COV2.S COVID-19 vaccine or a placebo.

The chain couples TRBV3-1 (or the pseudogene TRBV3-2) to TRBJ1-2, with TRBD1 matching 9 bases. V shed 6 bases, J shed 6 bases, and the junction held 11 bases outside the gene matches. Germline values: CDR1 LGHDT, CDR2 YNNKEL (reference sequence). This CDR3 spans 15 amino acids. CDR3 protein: CASRPTGTGSHGYTF. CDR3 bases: TGTGCCAGCAGGCCCACCGGGACAGGGTCTCATGGCTACACCTTC.

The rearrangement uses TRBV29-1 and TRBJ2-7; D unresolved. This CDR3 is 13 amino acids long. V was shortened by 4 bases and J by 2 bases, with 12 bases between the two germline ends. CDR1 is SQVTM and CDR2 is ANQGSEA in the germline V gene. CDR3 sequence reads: CSVGRQDPYEQYF. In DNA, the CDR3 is TGCAGCGTTGGGCGGCAGGATCCCTACGAGCAGTACTTC.

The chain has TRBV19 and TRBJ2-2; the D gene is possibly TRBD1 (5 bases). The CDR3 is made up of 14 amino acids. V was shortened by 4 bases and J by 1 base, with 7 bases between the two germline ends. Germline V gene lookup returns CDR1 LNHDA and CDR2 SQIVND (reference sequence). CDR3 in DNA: TGTGCCAGTAGTACCACAGGGAACACCGGGGAGCTGTTTTTT. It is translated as CASSTTGNTGELFF.

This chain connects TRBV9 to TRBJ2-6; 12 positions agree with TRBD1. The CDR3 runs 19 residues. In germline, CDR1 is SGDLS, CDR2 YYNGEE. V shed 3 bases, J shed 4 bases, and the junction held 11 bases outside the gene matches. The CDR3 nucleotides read TGTGCCAGCAGCGGCCTACCGGGACAGGGGGCGTCCGGGGCCAACGTCCTGACTTTC. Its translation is CASSGLPGQGASGANVLTF.

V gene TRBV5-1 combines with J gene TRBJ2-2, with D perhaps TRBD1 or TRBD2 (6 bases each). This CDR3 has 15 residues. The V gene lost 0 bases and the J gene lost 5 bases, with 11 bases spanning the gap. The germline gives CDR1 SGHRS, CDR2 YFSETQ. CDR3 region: CASSLEGGRTGELFF. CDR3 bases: TGCGCCAGCAGCTTGGAGGGGGGACGAACCGGGGAGCTGTTTTTT.

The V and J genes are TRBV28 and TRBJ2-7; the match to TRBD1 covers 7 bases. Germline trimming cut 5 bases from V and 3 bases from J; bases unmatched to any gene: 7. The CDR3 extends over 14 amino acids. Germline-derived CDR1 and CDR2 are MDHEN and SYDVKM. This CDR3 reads CASSTTGVDYEQYF. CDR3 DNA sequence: TGTGCCAGCAGTACAACAGGGGTTGACTACGAGCAGTACTTC.

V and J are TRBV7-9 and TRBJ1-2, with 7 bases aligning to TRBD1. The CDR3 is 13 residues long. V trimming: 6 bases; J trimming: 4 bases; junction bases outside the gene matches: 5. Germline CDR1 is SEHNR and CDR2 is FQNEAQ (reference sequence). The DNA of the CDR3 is TGTGCCAGCAGACTCGACAGGGTCTATGGCTACACCTTC. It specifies CASRLDRVYGYTF.

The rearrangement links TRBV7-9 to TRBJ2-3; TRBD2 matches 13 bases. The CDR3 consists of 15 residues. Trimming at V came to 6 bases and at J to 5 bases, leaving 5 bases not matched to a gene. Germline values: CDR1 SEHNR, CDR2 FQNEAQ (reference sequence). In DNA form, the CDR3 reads TGTGCCAGCAGGACTAGCGGGGGGATTGGAGATACGCAGTATTTT. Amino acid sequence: CASRTSGGIGDTQYF. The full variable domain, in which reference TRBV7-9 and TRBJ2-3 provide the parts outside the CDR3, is DTGVSQNPRHKITKRGQNVTFRCDPISEHNRLYWYRQTLGQGPEFLTYFQNEAQLEKSRLLSDRFSAERPKGSFSTLEIQRTEQGDSAMYLCASRTSGGIGDTQYFGPGTRLTVL.

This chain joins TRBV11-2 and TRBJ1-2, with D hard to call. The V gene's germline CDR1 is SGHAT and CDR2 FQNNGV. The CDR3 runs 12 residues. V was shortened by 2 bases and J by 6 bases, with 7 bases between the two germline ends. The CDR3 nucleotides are TGTGCCAGCAGCTTACAGTCACATGGCTACACCTTC. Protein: CASSLQSHGYTF.

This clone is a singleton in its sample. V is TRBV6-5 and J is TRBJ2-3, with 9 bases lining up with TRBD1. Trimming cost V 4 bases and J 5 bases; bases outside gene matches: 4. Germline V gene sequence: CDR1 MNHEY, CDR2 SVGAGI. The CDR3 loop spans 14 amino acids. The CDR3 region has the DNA TGTGCCAGCAGTTGGGACAGGGTACAAGATACGCAGTATTTT. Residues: CASSWDRVQDTQYF.

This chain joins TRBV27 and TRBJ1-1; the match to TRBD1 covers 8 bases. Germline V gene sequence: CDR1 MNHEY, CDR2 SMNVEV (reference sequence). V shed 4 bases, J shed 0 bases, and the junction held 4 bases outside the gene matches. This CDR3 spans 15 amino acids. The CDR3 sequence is CASSSQGGMNTEAFF. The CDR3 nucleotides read TGTGCCAGCAGTTCACAGGGGGGGATGAACACTGAAGCTTTCTTT.

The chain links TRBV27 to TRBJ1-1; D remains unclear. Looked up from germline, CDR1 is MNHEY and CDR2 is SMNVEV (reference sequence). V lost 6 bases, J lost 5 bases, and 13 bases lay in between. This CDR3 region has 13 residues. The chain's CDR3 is CASSAGRVTEAFF. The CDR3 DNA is TGTGCCAGCAGCGCAGGTCGTGTAACTGAAGCTTTCTTT.

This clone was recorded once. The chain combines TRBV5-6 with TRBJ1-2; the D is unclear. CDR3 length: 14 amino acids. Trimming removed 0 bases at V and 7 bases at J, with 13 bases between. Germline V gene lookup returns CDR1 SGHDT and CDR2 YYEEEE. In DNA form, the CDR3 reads TGTGCCAGCAGCTTGGCCGGGGAGTTAGCTGGCTACACCTTC. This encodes CASSLAGELAGYTF.

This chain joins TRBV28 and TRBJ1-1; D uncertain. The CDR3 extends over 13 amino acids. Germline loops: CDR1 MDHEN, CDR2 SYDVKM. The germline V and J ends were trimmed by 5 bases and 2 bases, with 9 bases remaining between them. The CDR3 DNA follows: TGTGCCAGCAGTCAGGACGCTAACACTGAAGCTTTCTTT. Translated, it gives CASSQDANTEAFF.

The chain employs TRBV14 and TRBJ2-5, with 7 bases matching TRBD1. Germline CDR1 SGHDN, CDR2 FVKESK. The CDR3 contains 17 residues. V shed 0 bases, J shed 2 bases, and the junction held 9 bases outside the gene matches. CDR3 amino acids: CASSQDPGTVIQETQYF. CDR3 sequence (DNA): TGTGCCAGCAGCCAAGACCCCGGGACAGTGATACAAGAGACCCAGTACTTC.

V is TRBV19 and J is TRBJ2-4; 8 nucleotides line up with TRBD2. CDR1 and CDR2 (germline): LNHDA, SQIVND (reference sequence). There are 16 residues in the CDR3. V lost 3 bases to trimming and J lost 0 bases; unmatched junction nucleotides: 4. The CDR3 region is CASSIHSGVAKNIQYF. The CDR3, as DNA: TGTGCCAGTAGTATCCATAGCGGGGTAGCCAAAAACATTCAGTACTTC.

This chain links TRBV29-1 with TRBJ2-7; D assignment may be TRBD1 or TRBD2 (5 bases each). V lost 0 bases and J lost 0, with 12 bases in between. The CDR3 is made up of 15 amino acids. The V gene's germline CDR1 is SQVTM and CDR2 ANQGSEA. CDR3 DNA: TGCAGCGTTGAAGATCGTTCTGGGGGCTCCTACGAGCAGTACTTC. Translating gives CSVEDRSGGSYEQYF.

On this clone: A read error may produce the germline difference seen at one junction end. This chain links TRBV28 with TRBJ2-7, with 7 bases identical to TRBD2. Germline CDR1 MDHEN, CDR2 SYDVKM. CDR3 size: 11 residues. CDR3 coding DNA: TGTACCAGCCGGGAGGCAGGCGAGCAGTACTTC. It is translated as CTSREAGEQYF.

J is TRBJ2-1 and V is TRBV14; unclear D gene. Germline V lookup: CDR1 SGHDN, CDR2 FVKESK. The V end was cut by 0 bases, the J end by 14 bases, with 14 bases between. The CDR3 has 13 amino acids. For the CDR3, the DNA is TGTGCCAGCAGCCAAGATCTGGGCAGAAGGGAGTTCTTC. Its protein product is CASSQDLGRREFF.

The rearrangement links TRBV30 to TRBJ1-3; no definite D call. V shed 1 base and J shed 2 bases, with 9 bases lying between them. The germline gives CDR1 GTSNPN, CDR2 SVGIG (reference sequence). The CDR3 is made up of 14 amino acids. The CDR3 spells CAWSEGTAGNTIYF. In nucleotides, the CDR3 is TGTGCCTGGAGTGAAGGAACAGCTGGAAACACCATATATTTT. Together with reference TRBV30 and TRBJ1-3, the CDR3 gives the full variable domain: SQTIHQWPATLVQPVGSPLSLECTVEGTSNPNLYWYRQAAGRGLQLLFYSVGIGQISSEVPQNLSASRPQDRQFILSSKKLLLSDSGFYLCAWSEGTAGNTIYFGEGSWLTVV.

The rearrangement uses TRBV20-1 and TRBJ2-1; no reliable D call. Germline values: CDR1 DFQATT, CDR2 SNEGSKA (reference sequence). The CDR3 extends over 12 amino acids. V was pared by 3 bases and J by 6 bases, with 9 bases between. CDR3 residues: CSASGTGNEQFF. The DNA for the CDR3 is TGCAGTGCTAGTGGAACGGGCAATGAGCAGTTCTTC.

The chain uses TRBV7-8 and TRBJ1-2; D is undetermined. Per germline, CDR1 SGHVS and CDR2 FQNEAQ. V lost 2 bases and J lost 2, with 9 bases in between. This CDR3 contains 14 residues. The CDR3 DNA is TGTGCCAGCAGCTTATGGGAGAGCAACTATGGCTACACCTTC. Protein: CASSLWESNYGYTF.

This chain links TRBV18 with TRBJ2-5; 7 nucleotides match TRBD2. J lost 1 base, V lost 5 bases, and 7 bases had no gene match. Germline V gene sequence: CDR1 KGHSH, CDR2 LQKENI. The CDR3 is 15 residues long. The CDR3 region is CASSWTGGPQETQYF. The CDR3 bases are TGTGCCAGCTCATGGACGGGGGGTCCCCAAGAGACCCAGTACTTC.

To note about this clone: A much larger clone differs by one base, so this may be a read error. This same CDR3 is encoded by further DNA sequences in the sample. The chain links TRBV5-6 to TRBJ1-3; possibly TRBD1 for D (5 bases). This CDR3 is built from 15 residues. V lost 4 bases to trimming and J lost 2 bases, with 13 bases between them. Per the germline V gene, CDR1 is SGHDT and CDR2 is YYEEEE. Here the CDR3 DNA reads TGTGCCAGCAGCCCGACCGGGGGAACTGGAAACACCATATATTTT. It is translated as CASSPTGGTGNTIYF.

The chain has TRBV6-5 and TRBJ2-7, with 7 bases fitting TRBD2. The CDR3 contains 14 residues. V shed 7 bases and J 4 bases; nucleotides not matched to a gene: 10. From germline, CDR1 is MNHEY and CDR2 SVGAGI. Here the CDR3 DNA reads TGTGCCAGCACCCCGGGAAGGGGAGGGTACGAGCAGTACTTC. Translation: CASTPGRGGYEQYF.

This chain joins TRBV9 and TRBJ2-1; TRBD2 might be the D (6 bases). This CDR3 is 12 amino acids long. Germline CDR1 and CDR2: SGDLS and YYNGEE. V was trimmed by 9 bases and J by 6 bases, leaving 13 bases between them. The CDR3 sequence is CATGTSPNEQFF. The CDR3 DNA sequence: TGTGCCACCGGGACTTCCCCCAATGAGCAGTTCTTC.

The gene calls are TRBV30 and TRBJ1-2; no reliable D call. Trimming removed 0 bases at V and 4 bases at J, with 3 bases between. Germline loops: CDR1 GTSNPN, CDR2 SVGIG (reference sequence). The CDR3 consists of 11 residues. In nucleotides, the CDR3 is TGTGCCTGGAGTGTGGTCTATGGCTACACCTTC. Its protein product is CAWSVVYGYTF.

The CDR3 spells CASSSGSYNEQFF. The CDR3 region has the DNA TGTGCCAGCAGCTCCGGATCTTACAATGAGCAGTTCTTC. This sequence joins TRBV7-3 and TRBJ2-1, with D unclear. The CDR3 totals 13 residues. CDR1 is SGHTA, CDR2 FQGTGA, per germline. V dropped 4 bases and J dropped 4 bases, with 8 bases sitting between them.

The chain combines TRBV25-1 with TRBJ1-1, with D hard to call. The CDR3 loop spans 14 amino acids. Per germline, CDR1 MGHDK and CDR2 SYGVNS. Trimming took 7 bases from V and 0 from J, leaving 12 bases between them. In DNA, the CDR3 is TGTGCCAGCACGTTAAGAGCCATGAACACTGAAGCTTTCTTT. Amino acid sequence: CASTLRAMNTEAFF.

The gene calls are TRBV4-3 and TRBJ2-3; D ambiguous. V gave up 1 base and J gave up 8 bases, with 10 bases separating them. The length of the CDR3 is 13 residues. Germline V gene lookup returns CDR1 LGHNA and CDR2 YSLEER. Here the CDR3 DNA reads TGCGCCAGCAGCCAAGTCGTGGGCCCTACGCAGTATTTT. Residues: CASSQVVGPTQYF.

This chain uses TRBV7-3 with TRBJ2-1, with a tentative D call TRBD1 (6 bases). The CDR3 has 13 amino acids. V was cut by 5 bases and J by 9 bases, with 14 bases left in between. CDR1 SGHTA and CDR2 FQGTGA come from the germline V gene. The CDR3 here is CASSLNRVTEQFF. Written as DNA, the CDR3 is TGTGCCAGCAGCCTCAACAGGGTTACTGAGCAGTTCTTC.

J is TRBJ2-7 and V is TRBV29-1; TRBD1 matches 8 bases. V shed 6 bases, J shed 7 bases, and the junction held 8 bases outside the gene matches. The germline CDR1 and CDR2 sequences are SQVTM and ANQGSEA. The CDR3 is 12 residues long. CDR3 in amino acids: CSVVDRAQEQYF. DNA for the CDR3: TGCAGCGTGGTGGACAGGGCGCAAGAGCAGTACTTC.